The source of this T cell receptor (beta chain) is a study of T cells in Graves' hyperthyroidism and ophthalmopathy. Notes on the study in general: For ophthalmopathy, model prediction preceded onset by a median approximately 6 months. Researchers report that a 13 V-J model separated ophthalmopathy from stable hyperthyroidism.

This CDR3 comprises 15 residues. The germline V gene encodes CDR1 SEHNR and CDR2 FQNEAQ (reference sequence). V shed 1 base and J shed 8 bases, with 14 bases lying between them. A word on this clonotype: Antigen: not known.

RNA transcripts gave rise to amplified TCR beta CDR3 regions. Carried out on the TCR CDR3, a first-round RT-PCR used the HTBI primer set. Each CDR3 protein gets one entry after TCRdb re-called the multiplex PCR reads with MiXCR. The sample holds about 410,000 distinct CDR3 sequences, about 14% seen once. The sequenced sample was blood. This TCR was sampled from a young woman with Graves' ophthalmopathy. The chain carries TRBV7-9 and TRBJ1-4; D is perhaps TRBD1 (6 bases). The CDR3 region has the DNA TGTGCCAGCAGCTTAGTGCAGGGGACGAGAGAAAAACTGTTTTTT. Translation: CASSLVQGTREKLFF.